These T cell receptor beta chains were read from a single sample in a study of beta chain features in type 1 diabetes. The assay was immunoSEQ multiplex PCR, and TCRdb's table has in-frame clones only and misses some. This sample has about 220,000 clones, with approximately 11% found just once. Sequenced input: central memory CD4+ T cells from blood. The receptors originated from a man aged 18-30 years in good health. CDR3s include the opening cysteine and the closing phenylalanine or tryptophan. The D gene is left open where the match is weak. The size of a clone is reported for some rows only, either as once, few or many, or as a class for expanded clones.

CDR3 DNA	CDR3 protein	clone size	D gene	V gene	J gene
TGTGCCAGCAGCTTAACGAGGATGAACACTGAAGCTTTCTTT	CASSLTRMNTEAFF	few	-	TRBV7-2	TRBJ1-1
TGTGCCATCAGTGAGAGGGCTAGCGGGAAAAACAACTACGAGCAGTACTTC	CAISERASGKNNYEQYF	few	TRBD2	TRBV10-3	TRBJ2-7
TGTGCCAGCAGTGCCCTCACAGGGGCCGACAATCAGCCCCAGCATTTT	CASSALTGADNQPQHF	-	TRBD1	TRBV27	TRBJ1-5
TGCAGCGCTGAGACCCGGACGGGAGGGATTGGCGTTCAGTACTTC	CSAETRTGGIGVQYF	few	TRBD2	TRBV29-1	TRBJ2-4
TGTGCCTGGAGTGGGCCCGGACGTTCCTACGAGCAGTACTTC	CAWSGPGRSYEQYF	-	-	TRBV30	TRBJ2-7
TGTGCCAGCAGCCAAGCAGGCGGTTCGGGAGGCTACACCTTC	CASSQAGGSGGYTF	-	-	TRBV14	TRBJ1-2
TGCGCCAGCAGCCCATCGGGAGCCCCAGATACGCAGTATTTT	CASSPSGAPDTQYF	-	-	TRBV4-1	TRBJ2-3
TGTGCCAGCAGTGGGCCACCGCGCGGTGGCTACACCTTC	CASSGPPRGGYTF	-	-	TRBV2	TRBJ1-2
TGTGCCAGCAGCGGATCCGCGACAGGGATCTACGAGCAGTACTTC	CASSGSATGIYEQYF	few	TRBD1	TRBV5-4	TRBJ2-7
TGTGCCAGCAGCAAAGAACGGGTTAGGAGTGGGGCCAACGTCCTGACTTTC	CASSKERVRSGANVLTF	-	-	TRBV21-1	TRBJ2-6
TGTGCCAGCAGCTTATTGGGTCCTCCCTACGAGCAGTACTTC	CASSLLGPPYEQYF	once	-	TRBV7-2	TRBJ2-7
TGTGCCAGCAGTCTCGAGCGGGAGGCGCTTGGAGAGCAGTTCTTC	CASSLEREALGEQFF	few	TRBD2	TRBV2	TRBJ2-1
TGTGCCAGCAGCGTAGTGGGCGGGGAGCTGTTTTTT	CASSVVGGELFF	few	-	TRBV9	TRBJ2-2
TGTGCCAGCAGCTTAGAGGTCAGTCAATCCTACGAGCAGTACTTC	CASSLEVSQSYEQYF	-	-	TRBV7-2	TRBJ2-7
TGCAGCGTAGAGGCCAGGAGAGATACGCAGTATTTT	CSVEARRDTQYF	few	-	TRBV29-1	TRBJ2-3
TGTGCCTGGAGTCCTCAGATCACTGAAGCTTTCTTT	CAWSPQITEAFF	-	-	TRBV30	TRBJ1-1
TGTGCCTGGAGTGTGGCACAGGGCTCCTACGAGCAGTACTTC	CAWSVAQGSYEQYF	few	-	TRBV30	TRBJ2-7
TGTGCCTGGAAAAAGGACAGGGCCACTGAAGCTTTCTTT	CAWKKDRATEAFF	-	TRBD1	TRBV30	TRBJ1-1
TGCGCCAGCAGCCCCGTGGCGGGGGACACAGATACGCAGTATTTT	CASSPVAGDTDTQYF	many	TRBD2	TRBV5-1	TRBJ2-3
TGTGCCAGCAGCCCCGGACTAGCGGGAGCGGGGGGCACAGATACGCAGTATTTT	CASSPGLAGAGGTDTQYF	few	TRBD2	TRBV5-4	TRBJ2-3
TGTGCCACCAGCAGAGATCTGGCAGAAGAGACCCAGTACTTC	CATSRDLAEETQYF	-	-	TRBV15	TRBJ2-5
TGTGCCAGCAGCTTAGTTCGGGGCAAATCCTACGAGCAGTACTTC	CASSLVRGKSYEQYF	many	-	TRBV7-8	TRBJ2-7
TGCAGCGTTGAATACTCCACAGATACGCAGTATTTT	CSVEYSTDTQYF	-	-	TRBV29-1	TRBJ2-3
TGTGCCTGGAGGGTACCGGGACAGGGAAAAGCGAGAAAGTCGCTAGGTGAGCAGTTCTTC	CAWRVPGQGKARKSLGEQFF	many	TRBD1	TRBV30	TRBJ2-1
TGTGCCAGCCACGCCTGGACTAGCGGGGATTCCTACAATGAGCAGTTCTTC	CASHAWTSGDSYNEQFF	-	TRBD2	TRBV7-2	TRBJ2-1
TGTGCCAGCAGCCCCGGGACACACGTCTATGGCTACACCTTC	CASSPGTHVYGYTF	few	-	TRBV28	TRBJ1-2
TGTGCCTGGAGTGTATACGGTAGGACCCCGTACGAGCAGTACTTC	CAWSVYGRTPYEQYF	few	-	TRBV30	TRBJ2-7
TGTGCCAGCTCACCACCAACAGCTCAAGAGACCCAGTACTTC	CASSPPTAQETQYF	-	-	TRBV18	TRBJ2-5
TGTGCCAGCAGCCCCGGTTGGAGCATGAACACTGAAGCTTTCTTT	CASSPGWSMNTEAFF	many	-	TRBV7-9	TRBJ1-1
TGTGCCTGGAGTGTGGGCAGTAACAAGCCCCAGCATTTT	CAWSVGSNKPQHF	-	-	TRBV30	TRBJ1-5
TGTGCCAGCAGTTTAGGGACGTGGCGGGACAGGAATGAGCAGTTCTTC	CASSLGTWRDRNEQFF	few	TRBD1	TRBV27	TRBJ2-1
TGTGCCAGCAGCAAAGTTCCCACGGCTAGCAATCAGCCCCAGCATTTT	CASSKVPTASNQPQHF	-	-	TRBV21-1	TRBJ1-5